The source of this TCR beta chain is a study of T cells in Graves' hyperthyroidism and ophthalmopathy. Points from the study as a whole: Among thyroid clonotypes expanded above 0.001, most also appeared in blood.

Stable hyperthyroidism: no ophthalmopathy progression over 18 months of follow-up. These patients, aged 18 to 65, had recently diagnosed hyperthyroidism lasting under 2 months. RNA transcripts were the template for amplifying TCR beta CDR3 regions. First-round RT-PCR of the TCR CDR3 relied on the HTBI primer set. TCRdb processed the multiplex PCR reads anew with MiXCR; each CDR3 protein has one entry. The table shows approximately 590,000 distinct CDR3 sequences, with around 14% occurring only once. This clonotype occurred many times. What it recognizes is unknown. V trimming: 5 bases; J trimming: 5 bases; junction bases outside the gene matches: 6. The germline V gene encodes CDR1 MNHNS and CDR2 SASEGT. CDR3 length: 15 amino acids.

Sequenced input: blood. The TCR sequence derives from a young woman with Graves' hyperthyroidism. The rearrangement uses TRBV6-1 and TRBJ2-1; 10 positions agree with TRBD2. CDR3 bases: TGTGCCAGCAGTTCACATAGCGGGAGGCACAATGAGCAGTTCTTC. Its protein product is CASSSHSGRHNEQFF.